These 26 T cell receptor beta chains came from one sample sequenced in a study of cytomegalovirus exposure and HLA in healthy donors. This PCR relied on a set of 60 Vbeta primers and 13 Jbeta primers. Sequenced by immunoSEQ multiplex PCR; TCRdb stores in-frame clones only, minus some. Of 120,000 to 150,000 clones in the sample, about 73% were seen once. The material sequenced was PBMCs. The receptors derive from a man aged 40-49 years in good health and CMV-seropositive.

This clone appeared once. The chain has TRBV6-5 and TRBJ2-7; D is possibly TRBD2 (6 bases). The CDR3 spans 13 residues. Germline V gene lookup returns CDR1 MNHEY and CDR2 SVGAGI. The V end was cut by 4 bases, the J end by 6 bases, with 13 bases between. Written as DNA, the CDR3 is TGTGCCAGCAGTTTTAGGCGGGATAGCGAGCAGTACTTC. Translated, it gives CASSFRRDSEQYF.

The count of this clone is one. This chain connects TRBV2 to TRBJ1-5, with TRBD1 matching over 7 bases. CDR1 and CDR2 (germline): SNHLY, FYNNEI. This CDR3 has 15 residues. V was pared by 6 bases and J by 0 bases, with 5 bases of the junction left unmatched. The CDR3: CASRGQVYSNQPQHF. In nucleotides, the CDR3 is TGTGCCAGCAGAGGACAGGTTTATAGCAATCAGCCCCAGCATTTT. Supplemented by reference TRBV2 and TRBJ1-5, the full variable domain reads EPEVTQTPSHQVTQMGQEVILRCVPISNHLYFYWYRQILGQKVEFLVSFYNNEISEKSEIFDDQFSVERPDGSNFTLKIRSTKLEDSAMYFCASRGQVYSNQPQHFGDGTRLSIL.

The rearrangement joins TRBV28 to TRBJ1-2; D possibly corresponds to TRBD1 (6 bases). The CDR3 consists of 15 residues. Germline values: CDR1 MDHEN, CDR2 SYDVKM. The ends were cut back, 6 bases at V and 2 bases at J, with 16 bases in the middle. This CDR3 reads CASRFRTARNYGYTF. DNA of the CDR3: TGTGCCAGCAGGTTTAGGACAGCCCGAAACTATGGCTACACCTTC.

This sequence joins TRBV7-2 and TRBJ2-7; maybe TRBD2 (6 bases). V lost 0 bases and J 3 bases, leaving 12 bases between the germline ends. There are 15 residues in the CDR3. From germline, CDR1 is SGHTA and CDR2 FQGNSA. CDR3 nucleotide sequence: TGTGCCAGCAGCTTAGCCGGGACTGGAAACTACGAGCAGTACTTC. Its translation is CASSLAGTGNYEQYF. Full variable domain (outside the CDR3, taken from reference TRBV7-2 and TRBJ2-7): GAGVSQSPSNKVTEKGKDVELRCDPISGHTALYWYRQSLGQGLEFLIYFQGNSAPDKSGLPSDRFSAERTGGSVSTLTIQRTQQEDSAVYLCASSLAGTGNYEQYFGPGTRLTVT.

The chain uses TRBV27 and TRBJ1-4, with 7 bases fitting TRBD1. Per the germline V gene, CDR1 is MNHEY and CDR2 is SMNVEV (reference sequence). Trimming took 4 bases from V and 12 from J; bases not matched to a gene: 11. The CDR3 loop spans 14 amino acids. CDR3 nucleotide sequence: TGTGCCAGCAGTTCAAAGGGACAGAGAGGTGAACTGTTTTTT. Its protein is CASSSKGQRGELFF.

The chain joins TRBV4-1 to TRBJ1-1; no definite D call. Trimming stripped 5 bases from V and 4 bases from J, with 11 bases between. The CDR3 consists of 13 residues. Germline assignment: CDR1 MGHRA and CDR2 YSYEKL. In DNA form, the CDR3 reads TGCGCCAGCAGCACTAGCCCCCTCACTGAAGCTTTCTTT. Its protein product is CASSTSPLTEAFF.

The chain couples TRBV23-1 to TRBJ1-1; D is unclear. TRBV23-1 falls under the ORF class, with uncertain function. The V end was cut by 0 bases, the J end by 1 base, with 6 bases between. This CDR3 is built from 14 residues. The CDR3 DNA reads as TGCGCCAGCAGTCAATCACGAGAGAACACTGAAGCTTTCTTT. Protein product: CASSQSRENTEAFF.

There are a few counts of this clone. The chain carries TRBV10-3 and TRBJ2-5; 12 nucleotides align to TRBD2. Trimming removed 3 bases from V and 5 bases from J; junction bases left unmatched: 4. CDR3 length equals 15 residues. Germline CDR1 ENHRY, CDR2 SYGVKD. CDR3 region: CAISDGLAGLETQYF. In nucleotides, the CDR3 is TGTGCCATCAGTGATGGACTAGCGGGATTGGAGACCCAGTACTTC.

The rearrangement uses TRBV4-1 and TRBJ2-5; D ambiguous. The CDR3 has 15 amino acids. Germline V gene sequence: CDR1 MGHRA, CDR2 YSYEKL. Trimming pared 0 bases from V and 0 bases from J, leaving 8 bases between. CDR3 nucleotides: TGCGCCAGCAGCCAAGATCCAGCGTACCAAGAGACCCAGTACTTC. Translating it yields CASSQDPAYQETQYF.

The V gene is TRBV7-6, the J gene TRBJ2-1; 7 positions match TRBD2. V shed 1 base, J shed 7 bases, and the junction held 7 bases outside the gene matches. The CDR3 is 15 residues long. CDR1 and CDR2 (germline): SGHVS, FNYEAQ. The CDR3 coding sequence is TGTGCCAGCAGCTTAGTTGCGGGAGTAGTTAATGAGCAGTTCTTC. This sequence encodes CASSLVAGVVNEQFF.

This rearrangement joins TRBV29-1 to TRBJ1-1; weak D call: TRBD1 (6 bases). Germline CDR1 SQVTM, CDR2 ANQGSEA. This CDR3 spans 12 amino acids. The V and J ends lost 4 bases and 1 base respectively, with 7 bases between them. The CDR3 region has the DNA TGCAGCGTTGGGGGGCGGAACACTGAAGCTTTCTTT. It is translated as CSVGGRNTEAFF.

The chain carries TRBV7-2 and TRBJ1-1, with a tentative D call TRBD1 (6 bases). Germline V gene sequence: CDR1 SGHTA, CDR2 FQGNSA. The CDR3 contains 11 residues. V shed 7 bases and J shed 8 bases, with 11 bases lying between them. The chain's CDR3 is CASTSGGEAFF. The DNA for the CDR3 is TGTGCCAGCACCTCGGGGGGCGAAGCTTTCTTT.

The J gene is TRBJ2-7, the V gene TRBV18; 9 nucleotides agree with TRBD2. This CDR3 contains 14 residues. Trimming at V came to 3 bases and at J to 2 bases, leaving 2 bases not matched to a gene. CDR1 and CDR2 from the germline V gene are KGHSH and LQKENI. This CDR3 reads CASSPASGTYEQYF. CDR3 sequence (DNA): TGTGCCAGCTCACCGGCTAGCGGGACCTACGAGCAGTACTTC.

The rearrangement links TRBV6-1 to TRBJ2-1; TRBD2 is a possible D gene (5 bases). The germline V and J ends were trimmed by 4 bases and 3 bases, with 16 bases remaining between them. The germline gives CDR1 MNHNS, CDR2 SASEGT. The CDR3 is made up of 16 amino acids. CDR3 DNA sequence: TGTGCCAGCAGTGCAGGACTTGGCGGAGGCTACAATGAGCAGTTCTTC. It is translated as CASSAGLGGGYNEQFF.

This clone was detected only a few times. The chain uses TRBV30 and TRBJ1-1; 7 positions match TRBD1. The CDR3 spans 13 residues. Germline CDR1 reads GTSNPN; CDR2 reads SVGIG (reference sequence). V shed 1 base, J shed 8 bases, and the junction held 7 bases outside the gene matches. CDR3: CAWSAQETGEAFF. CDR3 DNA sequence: TGTGCCTGGAGTGCTCAAGAGACAGGGGAAGCTTTCTTT.

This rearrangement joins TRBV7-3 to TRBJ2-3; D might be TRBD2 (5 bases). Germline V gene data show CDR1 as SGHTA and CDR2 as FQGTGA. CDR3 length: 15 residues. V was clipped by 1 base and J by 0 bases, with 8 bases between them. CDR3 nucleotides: TGTGCCAGCAGCTTAATGGGCGGGAGCACAGATACGCAGTATTTT. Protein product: CASSLMGGSTDTQYF.

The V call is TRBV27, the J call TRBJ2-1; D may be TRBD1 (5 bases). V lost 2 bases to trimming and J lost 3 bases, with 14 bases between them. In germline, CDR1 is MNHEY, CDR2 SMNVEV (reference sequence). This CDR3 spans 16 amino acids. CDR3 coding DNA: TGTGCCAGCAGTTTAATAGGGGAACGGGTCTACAATGAGCAGTTCTTC. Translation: CASSLIGERVYNEQFF.

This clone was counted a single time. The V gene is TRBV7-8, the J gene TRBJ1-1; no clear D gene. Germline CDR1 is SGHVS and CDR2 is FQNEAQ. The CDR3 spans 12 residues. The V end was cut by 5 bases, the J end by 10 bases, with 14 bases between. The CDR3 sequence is CASSLLGAAAFF. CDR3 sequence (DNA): TGTGCCAGCAGCCTTTTAGGAGCTGCAGCTTTCTTT. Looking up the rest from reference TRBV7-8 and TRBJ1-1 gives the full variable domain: GAGVSQSPRYKVAKRGQDVALRCDPISGHVSLFWYQQALGQGPEFLTYFQNEAQLDKSGLPSDRFFAERPEGSVSTLKIQRTQQEDSAVYLCASSLLGAAAFFGQGTRLTVV.

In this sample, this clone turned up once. CDR3 region: CASSSGLAGSEQFF. CDR3 nucleotides: TGTGCCAGCAGTTCGGGACTAGCAGGGAGCGAGCAGTTCTTC. The gene calls are TRBV27 and TRBJ2-1; 9 bases are a match to TRBD2. The CDR3 spans 14 residues. Germline V gives CDR1 MNHEY, CDR2 SMNVEV (reference sequence). V lost 4 bases, J lost 10 bases, and 8 bases stayed unmatched.

The CDR3 protein is CASSGFEGVFYNEQFF. The CDR3 DNA is TGCGCCAGCAGTGGGTTCGAGGGGGTTTTTTACAATGAGCAGTTCTTC. The rearrangement uses TRBV5-1 and TRBJ2-1, with D possibly TRBD1 on 6 matching bases. The germline gives CDR1 SGHRS, CDR2 YFSETQ. V was cut by 5 bases and J by 4 bases, with 19 bases left in between. The CDR3 consists of 16 residues. Combining the CDR3 with reference TRBV5-1 and TRBJ2-1 gives the whole variable domain KAGVTQTPRYLIKTRGQQVTLSCSPISGHRSVSWYQQTPGQGLQFLFEYFSETQRNKGNFPGRFSGRQFSNSRSEMNVSTLELGDSALYLCASSGFEGVFYNEQFFGPGTRLTVL.

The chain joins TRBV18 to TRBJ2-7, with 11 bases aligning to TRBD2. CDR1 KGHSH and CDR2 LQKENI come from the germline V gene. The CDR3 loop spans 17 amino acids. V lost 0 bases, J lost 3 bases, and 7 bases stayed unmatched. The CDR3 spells CASSPPSSGGSSYEQYF. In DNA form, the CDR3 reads TGTGCCAGCTCACCACCGTCTAGCGGGGGGTCTAGCTACGAGCAGTACTTC.

CDR3 in DNA: TGTGCCAGCACCACTACCCAGGGAGGTAATGAAAAACTGTTTTTT. Its translation: CASTTTQGGNEKLFF. V gene TRBV6-6 combines with J gene TRBJ1-4; D perhaps matches TRBD1 (5 bases). The germline V gene encodes CDR1 MNHNY and CDR2 SVGAGI (reference sequence). The V end was cut by 7 bases, the J end by 4 bases, with 16 bases between. This CDR3 is built from 15 residues.

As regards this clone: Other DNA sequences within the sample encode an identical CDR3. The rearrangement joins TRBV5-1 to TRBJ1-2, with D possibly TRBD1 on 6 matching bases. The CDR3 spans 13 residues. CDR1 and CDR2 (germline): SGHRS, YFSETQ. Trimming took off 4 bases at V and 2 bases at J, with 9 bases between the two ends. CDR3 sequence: CASSLGQNYGYTF. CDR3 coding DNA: TGCGCCAGCAGCCTGGGACAAAACTATGGCTACACCTTC.

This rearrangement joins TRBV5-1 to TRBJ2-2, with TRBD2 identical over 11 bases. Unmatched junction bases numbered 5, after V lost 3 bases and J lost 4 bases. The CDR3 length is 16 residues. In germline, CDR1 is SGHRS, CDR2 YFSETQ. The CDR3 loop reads CASSSLAGVGTGELFF. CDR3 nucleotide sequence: TGCGCCAGCAGCTCACTAGCGGGAGTGGGCACCGGGGAGCTGTTTTTT.

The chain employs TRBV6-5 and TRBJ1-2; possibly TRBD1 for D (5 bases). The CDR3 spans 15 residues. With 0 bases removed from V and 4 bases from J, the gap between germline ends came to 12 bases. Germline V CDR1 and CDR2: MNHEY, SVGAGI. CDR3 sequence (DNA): TGTGCCAGCAGTTACTCGTCAGGGTTCGGCTATGGCTACACCTTC. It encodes CASSYSSGFGYGYTF.

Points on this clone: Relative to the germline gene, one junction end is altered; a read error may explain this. The CDR3 protein is CSSSPDRFTDTQYF. The DNA of the CDR3 is TGTTCCAGCAGCCCCGACAGGTTCACAGATACGCAGTATTTT. The chain uses TRBV7-9 and TRBJ2-3; tentatively, D is TRBD1 (6 bases). The CDR3 totals 14 residues. CDR1 SEHNR and CDR2 FQNEAQ come from the germline V gene (reference sequence).